Described below is a single T cell receptor (beta chain) sequence and its context. The target antigen is unknown. A multiplex PCR was run with 60 Vbeta primers and 13 Jbeta primers. Data came from immunoSEQ multiplex PCR; TCRdb stores just in-frame clones and leaves some out. This sample yields 130,000 to 150,000 clones, of which about 76% are seen a single time; over 3% belongs to the top ten. This entry is derived from a study of cytomegalovirus exposure and HLA in healthy donors. Study overall: The Caucasian-associated ancestry cluster contained about 80% of the approximately 400 genotyped donors.

This CDR3 region has 17 residues. Germline CDR1 is SGDLS and CDR2 is YYNGEE. V was trimmed by 3 bases and J by 5 bases, leaving 23 bases between them. Study-level points and caveats: HLA alleles were associated with 15,000 to 20,000 TCR beta sequences in a later analysis at 0.05 false discovery rate. When a later analysis compared HLA-associated TCR beta chains with equally common others, the HLA-associated chains turned out to be more clonally expanded and to have lower generation probabilities.

Material for sequencing was PBMCs. The rearrangement joins TRBV9 to TRBJ1-1; D is perhaps TRBD1 (5 bases). The TCR sequence derives from a female donor in good health and CMV-seronegative. CDR3 residues: CASSALLGGARITEAFF. CDR3 nucleotides: TGTGCCAGCAGCGCTCTACTGGGAGGGGCGCGCATTACTGAAGCTTTCTTT.